This T cell receptor beta chain derives from a study of siplizumab effects on memory and regulatory T cells. Notes on the study in general: Naive T cells appeared more varied than memory cells and looked like key alloresponse contributors. Unstimulated subsets accounted for the mapping of only a minor share of the clones that were alloreactive.

Of note for this clone: The antigen is undetermined.

Assays captured approximately 100,000 TCR templates per sample. The protocol was immunoSEQ multiplex PCR, while the TCRdb copy is restricted to in-frame clones and leaves out a portion. The data hold around 95,000 clones, with more than 85% observed a single time. The CDR3 is 18 amino acids. J was trimmed by 0 bases and V by 7 bases; bases with no gene match: 12. The germline CDR1 and CDR2 sequences are SNHLY and FYNNEI. The rearrangement uses TRBV2 and TRBJ2-4; 10 bases fit TRBD1. Sequenced: CD4+ T cells sorted from blood. This sequence was found in a human donor in good health. CDR3 in amino acids: CASTGGRGDRGAKNIQYF. The CDR3 DNA reads as TGTGCCAGCACGGGGGGTCGTGGGGACAGGGGAGCCAAAAACATTCAGTACTTC.